This T cell receptor beta chain was sequenced for a study of human T cells and chemical hapten exposure. Study-wide context: Scalp application of diphenylcyclopropenone was performed weekly in patients across the entire roughly 23-week study.

Regarding this clonotype: Its specificity is not known.

MiXCR, applied by TCRdb to the RACE reads, yields one record per CDR3 protein. The table includes more than 70,000 distinct CDR3 sequences, roughly 10% detected once. The study's findings and limits: It should be noted that donors had alopecia, so their immune response may differ from healthy people's. TCRs at high frequency, those above 1 in 1000, did not change with DPC sensitization.

The time point: patch test 2, 6 weeks after DPC sensitization. Treatment given: therapeutic diphenylcyclopropenone sensitization with weekly scalp DPC. Patch tests were applied only after blood draws. The sample here was whole blood, taken in connection with sensitization to the hapten diphenylcyclopropenone (DPC). The sequence was obtained from a man between 18 and 29 years old with alopecia areata. Some clones in this sample may be carry-over from other donors' samples.

The CDR3 here is CASSPQVGTEAFF. CDR3 in DNA: TGTGCCAGCAGCCCCCAGGTCGGAACTGAAGCTTTCTTT. The chain joins TRBV11-1 to TRBJ1-1; no firm D call. Germline CDR1 reads SGHAT; CDR2 reads FQDESV (reference sequence). V shed 5 bases and J shed 5 bases, with 12 bases lying between them. This CDR3 comprises 13 residues.